This is a list of T cell receptor beta chains from one sample in a study of T-cell reconstitution after alpha-beta-depleted transplantation in children. TCRdb processed the PCR reads anew with MiXCR; each CDR3 protein has one entry. The profile shows roughly 500,000 distinct CDR3 sequences, approximately 12% of them singletons. The sample was PBMCs from the stem cell graft donor, taken from the stem cell graft. Receptor source: a human donor who donated a stem cell graft to a child with combined immunodeficiency. Each CDR3 is given with its conserved first and last residue. D genes are given only for firm matches. Size values are once, few and many counts, or a class for expanded clones, and some rows have none.

CDR3 DNA,CDR3 protein,V gene,clone size,D gene,J gene
TGCGCCAGCAGCTCGGGACAGGGTGTTCAGCCCCAGCATTTT,CASSSGQGVQPQHF,TRBV5-1,many,TRBD1,TRBJ1-5
TGTGCCAGCACGCAGTTTGTAGATGAGCAGTTCTTC,CASTQFVDEQFF,TRBV12-3/TRBV12-4,many,-,TRBJ2-1
TGCAGTGCCCCCTCGACAGGGAACACTGAAGCTTTCTTT,CSAPSTGNTEAFF,TRBV20-1,many,-,TRBJ1-1
TGCAGTGCTAGTTCGGGGGCAGATACGCAGTATTTT,CSASSGADTQYF,TRBV20-1,many,-,TRBJ2-3
TGTGCCAGCAGTGAGGACAGGGCTTTGGAAAAACTGTTTTTT,CASSEDRALEKLFF,TRBV28,many,TRBD1,TRBJ1-4
TGTGCCAGCAGGGGACCCCCGGGAGGTTCACCCCTCCACTTT,CASRGPPGGSPLHF,TRBV12-3/TRBV12-4,-,-,TRBJ1-6
TGTGCCACCAGCAGAGATATACGAAGCGTACTCTCCTACGAGCAGTACTTC,CATSRDIRSVLSYEQYF,TRBV15,few,-,TRBJ2-7
TGTGCCAGCAGCTTAAAGGGTCAATGGGACTACACCTTC,CASSLKGQWDYTF,TRBV7-2,-,-,TRBJ1-2
TGCGCCAGCAGCTCAGTTCGACAGGGGGAGACCCAGTACTTC,CASSSVRQGETQYF,TRBV5-1,-,TRBD1,TRBJ2-5
TGCGCCAGCAGCCAATCTCACCACGGGGCGCACGAGACCCAGTACTTC,CASSQSHHGAHETQYF,TRBV4-3,-,-,TRBJ2-5
TGCGCCAGCAGCTTGGGACTAGTGAGGGACTACGAGCAGTACTTC,CASSLGLVRDYEQYF,TRBV5-1,many,-,TRBJ2-7
TGTGCCAGCTCAACTACAGGGGAAGAGCAGTACTTC,CASSTTGEEQYF,TRBV18,many,TRBD1,TRBJ2-7
TGTGCCAGCAGCTTAGTTGTTGGCCATGAGCAGTTCTTC,CASSLVVGHEQFF,TRBV7-9,-,-,TRBJ2-1
TGTGCCAGCGGAGGCTTAGCCCTGGATACGCAGTATTTT,CASGGLALDTQYF,TRBV12-3/TRBV12-4,many,-,TRBJ2-3
TGTGCCAGCAGTATATATAGCGGGAGTTCCTACAATGAGCAGTTCTTC,CASSIYSGSSYNEQFF,TRBV7-9,many,TRBD2,TRBJ2-1
TGCGCCAGCAGCTTGGGCGGCAGCGCCACAGATACGCAGTATTTT,CASSLGGSATDTQYF,TRBV5-1,-,-,TRBJ2-3
TGCAGTGCAAGGGACCAGCGGGGCTACGAGCAGTACTTC,CSARDQRGYEQYF,TRBV20-1,many,TRBD2,TRBJ2-7
TGTGCCAGCAGTTTTCGGCAGCCCGGGGAGCTGTTTTTT,CASSFRQPGELFF,TRBV12-3/TRBV12-4,-,-,TRBJ2-2
TGTGCCAGCAGTCCCCAGGTGGGCACCGGGGAGCTGTTTTTT,CASSPQVGTGELFF,TRBV12-3/TRBV12-4,many,-,TRBJ2-2
TGTGCCTGGAGCGATACAGGCTACGAGCAGTACTTC,CAWSDTGYEQYF,TRBV30,few,-,TRBJ2-7
TGCGCCAGCGGCGAGGGGCAATTGAACACTGAAGCTTTCTTT,CASGEGQLNTEAFF,TRBV5-1,-,-,TRBJ1-1
TGTGCCAGCAGTGAGAATTGGCGGTCCTACGAGCAGTACTTC,CASSENWRSYEQYF,TRBV2,few,-,TRBJ2-7
TGTGCCAGCTCACCTTGGAATGAGCAGTTCTTC,CASSPWNEQFF,TRBV18,few,-,TRBJ2-1
TGTGCCAGCACCCCGGAGTATTCCCGCTCTGGGGCCAACGTCCTGACTTTC,CASTPEYSRSGANVLTF,TRBV12-3/TRBV12-4,-,-,TRBJ2-6
TGTGCCATCAGCTCTCGGGACAGGTATCGGGAGCAGTTCTTC,CAISSRDRYREQFF,TRBV10-3,few,TRBD1,TRBJ2-1
TGTGCCAGCAGCTTGGTTCGACTTGCGGGGGGGCCTAGAAATGAGCAGTTCTTC,CASSLVRLAGGPRNEQFF,TRBV7-8,-,TRBD2,TRBJ2-1
TGCGCCAGCAGCGAACAGGGGACTTACAATGAGCAGTTCTTC,CASSEQGTYNEQFF,TRBV5-1,-,-,TRBJ2-1
TGTGCCAGCAGAGGAACATCGGACAATGAGCAGTTCTTC,CASRGTSDNEQFF,TRBV2,-,-,TRBJ2-1
TGCGCCAGCAGACCTAGCGTCTACAATGAGCAGTTCTTC,CASRPSVYNEQFF,TRBV5-1,many,-,TRBJ2-1
TGCAGTGGCCGCACCAGCGGGAGTACGTACGAGCAGTACTTC,CSGRTSGSTYEQYF,TRBV20-1,-,TRBD2,TRBJ2-7
TGCGCCAGCAGTTACGGCCTTGGCGGGAGGACCTACGAGCAGTACTTC,CASSYGLGGRTYEQYF,TRBV5-1,-,TRBD2,TRBJ2-7
TGCAGTGCTAGTGGGGGATGGGGTAGCGGGGACACCTACGAGCAGTACTTC,CSASGGWGSGDTYEQYF,TRBV20-1,few,TRBD2,TRBJ2-7
TGCAGTGCCTCCCGACAGACCAATCAGCCCCAGCATTTT,CSASRQTNQPQHF,TRBV20-1,many,-,TRBJ1-5
TGTGCCAGCAGCTTAGGCGGGAAGTACCAAGAGACCCAGTACTTC,CASSLGGKYQETQYF,TRBV7-3,few,-,TRBJ2-5
TGTGCCAGCAGCCAAGACACTTATCTACCCTACAATGAGCAGTTCTTC,CASSQDTYLPYNEQFF,TRBV14,few,-,TRBJ2-1
TGTGCCACCAGGGGCGAACAGCTGAACACCGGGGAGCTGTTTTTT,CATRGEQLNTGELFF,TRBV6-1,-,-,TRBJ2-2
TGCGCCAGCAGCAGAAAAGGACACCCAACCCCTCCGACGCATGAGCAGTTCTTC,CASSRKGHPTPPTHEQFF,TRBV4-3,few,-,TRBJ2-1
TGTGCCAGCAGCTTAGGGCATCGGGAGACCCAGTACTTC,CASSLGHRETQYF,TRBV11-2,few,-,TRBJ2-5
TGTGCCACCAGCAGAGATCTACGGAGAAACACTGAAGCTTTCTTT,CATSRDLRRNTEAFF,TRBV15,few,-,TRBJ1-1
TGTGCCAGCAGCATACAGGGATTCAATCAGCCCCAGCATTTT,CASSIQGFNQPQHF,TRBV7-2,few,-,TRBJ1-5
TGTGCCAGCAGCTTTATTGCCCCCGGACAAAACACCGGGGAGCTGTTTTTT,CASSFIAPGQNTGELFF,TRBV7-7,few,-,TRBJ2-2
TGCAGCGTTGAGGGGACAGGGGCGGACACCGGGGAGCTGTTTTTT,CSVEGTGADTGELFF,TRBV29-1,many,TRBD1,TRBJ2-2
TGTGCCAGCAGCACAACAGGGGATCGAGAGCCCCTCTCCTACGAGCAGTACTTC,CASSTTGDREPLSYEQYF,TRBV7-6,few,TRBD1,TRBJ2-7
TGCGCCAGCAGCCAGGGACAGCCAGGTGTGGATGGCTACACCTTC,CASSQGQPGVDGYTF,TRBV4-3,few,TRBD1,TRBJ1-2
TGCGCCAGCAGCCAAGATAGTTTGAGACAGCAGAACACTGAAGCTTTCTTT,CASSQDSLRQQNTEAFF,TRBV4-1,few,-,TRBJ1-1
TGTGCCAGCAGCTTAGCGTTGGGACAGGGAGAAGAAAAACTGTTTTTT,CASSLALGQGEEKLFF,TRBV7-2,-,TRBD1,TRBJ1-4
TGCGCCAGCAGCCAAGGACTAGCGCGGACCTACGAGCAGTACTTC,CASSQGLARTYEQYF,TRBV4-3,-,TRBD2,TRBJ2-7
TGTGCCAGCAGCTTAGGTGACAGACTATACAATGAGCAGTTCTTC,CASSLGDRLYNEQFF,TRBV7-2,many,-,TRBJ2-1
TGTGCCAGCACCGAGCCCGACAGCACCTACGAGCAGTACTTC,CASTEPDSTYEQYF,TRBV12-3/TRBV12-4,-,-,TRBJ2-7
TGTGCCAGCAGTCCGCGGGAATTTTACGAGCAGTACTTC,CASSPREFYEQYF,TRBV12-3/TRBV12-4,many,-,TRBJ2-7
TGCGCCAGCAGCCAAGATCGACTGTACACCGGGGAGCTGTTTTTT,CASSQDRLYTGELFF,TRBV4-3,-,-,TRBJ2-2
TGCAGTGCCTCCGGAGGGACCCTCCGGGAAGAGACCCAGTACTTC,CSASGGTLREETQYF,TRBV20-1,few,-,TRBJ2-5